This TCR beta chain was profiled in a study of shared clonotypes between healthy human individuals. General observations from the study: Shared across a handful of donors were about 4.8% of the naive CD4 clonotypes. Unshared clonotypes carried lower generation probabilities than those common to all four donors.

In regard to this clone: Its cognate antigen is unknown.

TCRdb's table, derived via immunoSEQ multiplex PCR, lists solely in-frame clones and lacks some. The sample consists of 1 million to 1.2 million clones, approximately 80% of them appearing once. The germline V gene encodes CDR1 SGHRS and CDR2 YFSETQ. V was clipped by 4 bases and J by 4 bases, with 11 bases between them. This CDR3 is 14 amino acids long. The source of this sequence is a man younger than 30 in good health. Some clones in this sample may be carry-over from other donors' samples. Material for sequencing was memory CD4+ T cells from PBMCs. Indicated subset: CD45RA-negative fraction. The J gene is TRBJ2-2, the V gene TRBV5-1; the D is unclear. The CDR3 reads CASSLGHFTGELFF. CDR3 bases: TGCGCCAGCAGCCTTGGCCATTTCACCGGGGAGCTGTTTTTT. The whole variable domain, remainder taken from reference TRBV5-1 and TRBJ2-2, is KAGVTQTPRYLIKTRGQQVTLSCSPISGHRSVSWYQQTPGQGLQFLFEYFSETQRNKGNFPGRFSGRQFSNSRSEMNVSTLELGDSALYLCASSLGHFTGELFFGEGSRLTVL.